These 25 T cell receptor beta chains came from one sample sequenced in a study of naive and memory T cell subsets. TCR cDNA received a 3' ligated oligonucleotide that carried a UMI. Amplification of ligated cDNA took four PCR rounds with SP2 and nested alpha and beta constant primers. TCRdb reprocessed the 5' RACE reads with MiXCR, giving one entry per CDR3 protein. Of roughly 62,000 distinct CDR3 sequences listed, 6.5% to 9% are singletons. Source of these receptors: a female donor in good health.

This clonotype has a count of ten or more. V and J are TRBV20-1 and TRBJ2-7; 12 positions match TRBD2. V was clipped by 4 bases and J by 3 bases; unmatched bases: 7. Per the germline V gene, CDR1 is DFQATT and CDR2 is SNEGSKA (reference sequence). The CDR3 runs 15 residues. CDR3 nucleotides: TGCAGTGCTAACGGACTAGCGGGACGACGCTACGAGCAGTACTTC. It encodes CSANGLAGRRYEQYF.

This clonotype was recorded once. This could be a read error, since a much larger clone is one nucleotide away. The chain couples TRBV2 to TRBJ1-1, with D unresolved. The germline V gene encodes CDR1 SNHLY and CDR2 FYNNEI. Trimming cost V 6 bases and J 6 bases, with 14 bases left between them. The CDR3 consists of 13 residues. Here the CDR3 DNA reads TGTGCCAGCAGACCCTCGTGGAGGGCTGAAGCTTTCTTT. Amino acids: CASRPSWRAEAFF. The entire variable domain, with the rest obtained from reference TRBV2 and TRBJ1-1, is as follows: EPEVTQTPSHQVTQMGQEVILRCVPISNHLYFYWYRQILGQKVEFLVSFYNNEISEKSEIFDDQFSVERPDGSNFTLKIRSTKLEDSAMYFCASRPSWRAEAFFGQGTRLTVV.

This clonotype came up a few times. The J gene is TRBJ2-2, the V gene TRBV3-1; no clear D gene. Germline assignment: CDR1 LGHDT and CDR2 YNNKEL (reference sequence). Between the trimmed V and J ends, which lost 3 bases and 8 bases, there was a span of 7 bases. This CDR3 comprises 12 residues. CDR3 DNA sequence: TGTGCCAGCAGCCACGAACAGGGGGAGCTGTTTTTT. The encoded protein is CASSHEQGELFF.

CDR3 amino acids: CASSLERQAFF. As DNA, the CDR3 is TGCGCCAGCAGCTTGGAACGGCAGGCTTTCTTT. This rearrangement joins TRBV5-1 to TRBJ1-1; no reliable D call. Trimming left V 0 bases short and J 11 bases short, with 8 bases between. Germline CDR1 is SGHRS and CDR2 is YFSETQ. This CDR3 contains 11 residues. Using reference TRBV5-1 and TRBJ1-1 for the parts outside the CDR3, the full variable domain is KAGVTQTPRYLIKTRGQQVTLSCSPISGHRSVSWYQQTPGQGLQFLFEYFSETQRNKGNFPGRFSGRQFSNSRSEMNVSTLELGDSALYLCASSLERQAFFGQGTRLTVV.

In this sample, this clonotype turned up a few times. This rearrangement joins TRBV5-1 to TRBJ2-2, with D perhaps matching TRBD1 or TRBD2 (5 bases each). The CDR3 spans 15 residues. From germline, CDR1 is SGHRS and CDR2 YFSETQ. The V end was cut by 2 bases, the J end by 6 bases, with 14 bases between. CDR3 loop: CASSLNGAGAGELFF. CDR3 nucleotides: TGCGCCAGCAGCTTAAACGGGGCCGGCGCCGGGGAGCTGTTTTTT.

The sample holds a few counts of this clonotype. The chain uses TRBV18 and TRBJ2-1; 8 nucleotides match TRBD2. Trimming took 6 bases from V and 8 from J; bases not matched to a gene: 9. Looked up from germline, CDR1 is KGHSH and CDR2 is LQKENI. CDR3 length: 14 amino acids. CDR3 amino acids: CASSPGTSLDEQFF. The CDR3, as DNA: TGTGCCAGCTCCCCTGGGACTAGTTTGGATGAGCAGTTCTTC. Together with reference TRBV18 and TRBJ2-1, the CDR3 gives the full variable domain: NAGVMQNPRHLVRRRGQEARLRCSPMKGHSHVYWYRQLPEEGLKFMVYLQKENIIDESGMPKERFSAEFPKEGPSILRIQQVVRGDSAAYFCASSPGTSLDEQFFGPGTRLTVL.

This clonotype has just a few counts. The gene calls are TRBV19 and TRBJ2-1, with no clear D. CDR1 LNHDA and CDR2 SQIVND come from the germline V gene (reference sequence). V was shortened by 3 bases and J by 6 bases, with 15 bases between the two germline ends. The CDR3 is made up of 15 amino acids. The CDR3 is CASSIIISRANEQFF. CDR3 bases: TGTGCCAGTAGTATTATAATATCTAGGGCCAATGAGCAGTTCTTC.

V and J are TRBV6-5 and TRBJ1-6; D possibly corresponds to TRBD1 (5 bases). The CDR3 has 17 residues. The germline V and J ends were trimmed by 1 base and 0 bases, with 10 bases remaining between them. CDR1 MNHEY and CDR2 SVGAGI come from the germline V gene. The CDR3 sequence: CASSYYRKSSYNSPLHF. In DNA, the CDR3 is TGTGCCAGCAGTTACTACAGGAAGAGCTCCTATAATTCACCCCTCCACTTT.

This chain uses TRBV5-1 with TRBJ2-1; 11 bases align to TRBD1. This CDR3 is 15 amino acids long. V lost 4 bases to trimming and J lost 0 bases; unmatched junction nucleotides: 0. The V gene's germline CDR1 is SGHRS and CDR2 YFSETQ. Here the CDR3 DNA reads TGCGCCAGCAGCGGGACAGGGGGCTCCTACAATGAGCAGTTCTTC. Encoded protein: CASSGTGGSYNEQFF.

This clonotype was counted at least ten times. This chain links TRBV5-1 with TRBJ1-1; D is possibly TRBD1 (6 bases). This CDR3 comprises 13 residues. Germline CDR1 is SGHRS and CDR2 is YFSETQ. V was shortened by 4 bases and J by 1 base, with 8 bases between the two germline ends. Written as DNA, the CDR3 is TGCGCCAGCAGCCGACAGGCGAACACTGAAGCTTTCTTT. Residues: CASSRQANTEAFF.

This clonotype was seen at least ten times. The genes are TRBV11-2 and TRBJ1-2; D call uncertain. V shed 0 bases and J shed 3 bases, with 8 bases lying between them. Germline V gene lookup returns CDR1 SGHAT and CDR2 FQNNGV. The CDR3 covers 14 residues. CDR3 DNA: TGTGCCAGCAGCTTAGATCAAGGGCACTATGGCTACACCTTC. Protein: CASSLDQGHYGYTF.

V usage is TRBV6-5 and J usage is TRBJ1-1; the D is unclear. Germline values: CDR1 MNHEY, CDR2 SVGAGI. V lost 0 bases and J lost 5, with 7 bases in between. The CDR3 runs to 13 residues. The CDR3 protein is CASSYSEVTEAFF. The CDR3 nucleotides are TGTGCCAGCAGTTACTCGGAGGTTACTGAAGCTTTCTTT.

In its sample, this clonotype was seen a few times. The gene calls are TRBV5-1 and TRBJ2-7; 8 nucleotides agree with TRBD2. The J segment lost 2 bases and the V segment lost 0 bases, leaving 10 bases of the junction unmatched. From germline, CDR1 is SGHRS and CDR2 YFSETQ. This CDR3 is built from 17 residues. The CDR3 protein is CASSLAPNILAAYEQYF. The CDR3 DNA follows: TGCGCCAGCAGCTTGGCCCCCAACATACTAGCGGCCTACGAGCAGTACTTC.

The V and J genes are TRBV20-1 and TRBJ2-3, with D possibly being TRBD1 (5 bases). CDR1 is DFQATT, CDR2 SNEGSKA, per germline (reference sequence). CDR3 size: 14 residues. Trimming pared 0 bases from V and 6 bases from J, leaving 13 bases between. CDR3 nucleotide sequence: TGCAGTGCTAGAGATTCCCGGGCAGGGGATACGCAGTATTTT. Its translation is CSARDSRAGDTQYF.

This CDR3 reads CSARDQGRGSYEQYF. The CDR3 region has the DNA TGCAGTGCTAGAGATCAGGGGCGGGGCTCCTACGAGCAGTACTTC. The chain is built from TRBV20-1 and TRBJ2-7; possibly TRBD1 or TRBD2 for D (6 bases each). Germline V gene lookup returns CDR1 DFQATT and CDR2 SNEGSKA (reference sequence). Between the trimmed V and J ends, which lost 0 bases and 0 bases, there was a span of 12 bases. The CDR3 length is 15 residues.

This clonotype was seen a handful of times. CDR3 protein: CASSVDPRGTSDLDTQYF. CDR3 coding DNA: TGCGCCAGCAGCGTTGACCCGCGAGGGACTAGCGATCTGGATACGCAGTATTTT. The chain couples TRBV5-1 to TRBJ2-3; 10 bases match TRBD2. Germline V lookup: CDR1 SGHRS, CDR2 YFSETQ. V gave up 4 bases and J gave up 6 bases; unmatched junction bases: 17. The CDR3 length is 18 residues.

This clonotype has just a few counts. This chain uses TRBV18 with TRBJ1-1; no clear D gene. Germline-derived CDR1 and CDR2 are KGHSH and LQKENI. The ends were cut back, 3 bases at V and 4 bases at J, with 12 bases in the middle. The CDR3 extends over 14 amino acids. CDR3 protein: CASSPLEGATEAFF. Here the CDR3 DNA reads TGTGCCAGCTCACCTCTCGAGGGTGCCACTGAAGCTTTCTTT.

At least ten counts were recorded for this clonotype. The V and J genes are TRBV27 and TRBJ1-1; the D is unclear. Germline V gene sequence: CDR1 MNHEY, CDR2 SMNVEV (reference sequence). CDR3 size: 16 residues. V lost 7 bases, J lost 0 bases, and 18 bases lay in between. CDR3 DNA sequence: TGTGCCAGCACCCTAAATGGGATAGCTATGAACACTGAAGCTTTCTTT. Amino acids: CASTLNGIAMNTEAFF.

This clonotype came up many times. Here the CDR3 DNA reads TGTGCCAGCAGTGACAGGGGGCACACTGAAGCTTTCTTT. This translates into CASSDRGHTEAFF. The chain recombines TRBV6-5 with TRBJ1-1, with 10 bases identical to TRBD1. With V trimmed by 5 bases and J by 3 bases, 0 bases remained unmatched. Looked up from germline, CDR1 is MNHEY and CDR2 is SVGAGI. This CDR3 comprises 13 residues.

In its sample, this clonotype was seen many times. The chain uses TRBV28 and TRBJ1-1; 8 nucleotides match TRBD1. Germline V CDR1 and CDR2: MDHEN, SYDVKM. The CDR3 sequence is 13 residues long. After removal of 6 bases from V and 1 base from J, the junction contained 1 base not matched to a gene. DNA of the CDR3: TGTGCCAGCAGCACAGGGGGGAACACTGAAGCTTTCTTT. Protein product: CASSTGGNTEAFF.

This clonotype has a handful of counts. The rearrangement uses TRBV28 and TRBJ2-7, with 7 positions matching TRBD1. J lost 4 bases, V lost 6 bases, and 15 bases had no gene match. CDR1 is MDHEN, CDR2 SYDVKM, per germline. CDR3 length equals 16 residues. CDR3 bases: TGTGCCAGCAGGGAGACACAGGGGCATGGCCCTTACGAGCAGTACTTC. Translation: CASRETQGHGPYEQYF. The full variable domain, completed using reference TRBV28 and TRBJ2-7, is DVKVTQSSRYLVKRTGEKVFLECVQDMDHENMFWYRQDPGLGLRLIYFSYDVKMKEKGDIPEGYSVSREKKERFSLILESASTNQTSMYLCASRETQGHGPYEQYFGPGTRLTVT.

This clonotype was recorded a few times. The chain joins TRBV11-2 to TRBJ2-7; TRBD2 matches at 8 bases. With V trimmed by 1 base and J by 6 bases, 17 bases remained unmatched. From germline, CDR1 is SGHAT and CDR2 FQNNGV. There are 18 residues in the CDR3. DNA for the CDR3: TGTGCCAGCAGCTTAGCGGGAGGGAGCAGTGGGATCCGGGGCGAGCAGTACTTC. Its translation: CASSLAGGSSGIRGEQYF. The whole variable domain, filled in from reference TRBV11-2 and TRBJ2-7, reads EAGVAQSPRYKIIEKRQSVAFWCNPISGHATLYWYQQILGQGPKLLIQFQNNGVVDDSQLPKDRFSAERLKGVDSTLKIQPAKLEDSAVYLCASSLAGGSSGIRGEQYFGPGTRLTVT.

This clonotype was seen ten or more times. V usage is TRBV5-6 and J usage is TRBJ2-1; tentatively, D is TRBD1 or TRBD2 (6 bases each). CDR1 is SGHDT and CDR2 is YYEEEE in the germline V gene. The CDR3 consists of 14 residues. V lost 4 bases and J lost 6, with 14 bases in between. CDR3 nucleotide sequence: TGTGCCAGCAGCCGAACGGGGGCACCCAATGAGCAGTTCTTC. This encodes CASSRTGAPNEQFF.

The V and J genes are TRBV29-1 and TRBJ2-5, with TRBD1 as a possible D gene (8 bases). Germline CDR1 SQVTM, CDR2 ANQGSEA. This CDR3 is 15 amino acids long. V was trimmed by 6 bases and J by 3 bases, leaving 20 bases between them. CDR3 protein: CSVSRGAGGEETQYF. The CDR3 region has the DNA TGCAGCGTCAGCCGGGGGGCAGGGGGCGAAGAGACCCAGTACTTC.

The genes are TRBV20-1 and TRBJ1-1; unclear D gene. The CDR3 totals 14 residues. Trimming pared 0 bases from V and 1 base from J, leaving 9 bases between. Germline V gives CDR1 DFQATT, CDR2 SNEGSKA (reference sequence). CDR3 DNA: TGCAGTGCTAGAGAGGTGAATAAGAACACTGAAGCTTTCTTT. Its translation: CSAREVNKNTEAFF.